This T cell receptor beta chain was captured by sequencing in a study of blood T cell repertoires in COVID-19. Whole-study context: Sources were T cells, B-cell-depleted T cells, or PBMCs; the material itself was cDNA or gDNA.

TCRdb keeps only in-frame clones here, not all; method: immunoSEQ multiplex PCR. There are about 320,000 clones in the sample; approximately 88% occur only once, and less than 5.5% lies in the top ten. The source of this sequence is a man younger than 45 who had recovered from COVID-19. Sequenced: PBMCs or T cells enriched from blood (not recorded which).

The CDR3 loop reads CASNPLASRYNEQFF. As DNA, the CDR3 is TGTGCCAGCAATCCCTTGGCTAGCAGATACAATGAGCAGTTCTTC. J is TRBJ2-1 and V is TRBV27; D perhaps matches TRBD2 (5 bases). The V and J ends lost 7 bases and 4 bases respectively, with 17 bases between them. Germline CDR1 and CDR2: MNHEY and SMNVEV (reference sequence). The CDR3 sequence is 15 residues long.